This T cell receptor (beta chain) stems from a study of control samples from healthy donors and cancer patients. The sample holds a few counts of this clone. Trimming left V 1 base short and J 8 bases short, with 17 bases between. This CDR3 is 15 amino acids long. Germline-derived CDR1 and CDR2 are SEHNR and FQNEAQ (reference sequence). Profiling relied on immunoSEQ multiplex PCR, and the TCRdb table lists in-frame clones only, not all of them. The sample lists 170,000 or so clones; 91% were seen once. This chain joins TRBV7-9 and TRBJ1-1, with unresolved D. This TCR was sampled from a woman aged 40 to 50 in good health. The sequenced sample was blood. The CDR3 region has the DNA TGTGCCAGCAGCTTAGAGCCCCTTGAACCGCCCGAAGCTTTCTTT. Translation: CASSLEPLEPPEAFF.